This entry lists 6 T cell receptor beta chains sequenced from one sample in a study of T cell responses to AZD1222 COVID-19 vaccine. Only in-frame clones appear in the TCRdb table, and some are missing; sequencing was by immunoSEQ multiplex PCR. The sample shows fewer than 180,000 clones, 92% of them seen only once. The sequences come from peripheral blood, collected 28 days after the second AZD1222 dose. These receptors originate from an adult who received the AZD1222 COVID-19 vaccine.

This sequence joins TRBV3-1 (or the pseudogene TRBV3-2) and TRBJ2-2; D not certain. Germline V gene lookup returns CDR1 LGHDT and CDR2 YNNKEL (reference sequence). Trimming stripped 1 base from V and 5 bases from J, with 11 bases between. This CDR3 is 15 amino acids long. In DNA, the CDR3 is TGTGCCAGCAGCCAAGGCCCTGTCGTTACCGGGGAGCTGTTTTTT. It codes for CASSQGPVVTGELFF.

In this sample, this clone turned up once. The gene calls are TRBV5-1 and TRBJ2-2; 7 bases align to TRBD1. The germline V gene encodes CDR1 SGHRS and CDR2 YFSETQ. V was pared by 4 bases and J by 4 bases, with 4 bases of the junction left unmatched. CDR3 size: 14 residues. The CDR3 nucleotides are TGCGCCAGCAGCGTGGGACAGCTCACCGGGGAGCTGTTTTTT. Translation: CASSVGQLTGELFF.

The genes are TRBV27 and TRBJ1-1; D might be TRBD1 (5 bases). Germline V gene lookup returns CDR1 MNHEY and CDR2 SMNVEV (reference sequence). The CDR3 has 16 amino acids. Trimming took off 6 bases at V and 6 bases at J, with 23 bases between the two ends. CDR3 nucleotide sequence: TGTGCCAGCAGCACCAGGGAACCCATCCTCCGGTCTGAAGCTTTCTTT. The encoded protein is CASSTREPILRSEAFF.

The rearrangement joins TRBV6-4 to TRBJ2-2; D gene uncertain. CDR3 length: 13 residues. Germline V lookup: CDR1 MRHNA, CDR2 SNTAGT. Trimming pared 4 bases from V and 4 bases from J, leaving 7 bases between. CDR3 coding DNA: TGTGCCAGCAGTGTAAAAGGCACCGGGGAGCTGTTTTTT. Its translation is CASSVKGTGELFF.

The chain carries TRBV24-1 and TRBJ1-2; D is ambiguous. Germline V lookup: CDR1 KGHDR, CDR2 SFDVKD. Trimming took off 3 bases at V and 0 bases at J, with 7 bases between the two ends. This CDR3 has 14 amino acids. CDR3 DNA sequence: TGTGCCACCAGTGATGGTGCAGCTAACTATGGCTACACCTTC. It yields the protein CATSDGAANYGYTF.

The chain recombines TRBV5-1 with TRBJ2-1; possible D gene TRBD1, 5 bases. The germline V gene encodes CDR1 SGHRS and CDR2 YFSETQ. The CDR3 loop spans 13 amino acids. Trimming left V 5 bases short and J 9 bases short, with 15 bases between. DNA of the CDR3: TGCGCCAGCAGTACCAGGGTTGGTGTTGAGCAGTTCTTC. Its translation is CASSTRVGVEQFF.